This paragraph covers one TCR beta chain sequence. Its antigen is unknown. The data stem from a study of CXCR3-negative and CXCR3-positive naive CD8 T cells. Broader study findings: Memory CD8+ T cell repertoires were far less diverse than both naive subsets. Naive CXCR3-positive cells had TRB CDR3s more hydrophobic than those of CXCR3-negative naive cells. In naive cells, CXCR3-negative and CXCR3-positive subsets had similar TRBV-TRBJ usage; memory cells differed.

CDR3 length: 14 amino acids. The germline V gene has CDR1 SEHNR and CDR2 FQNEAQ (reference sequence). With UMI labels, 5' RACE was used to prepare the TRB cDNA libraries. Following a re-call of the 5' RACE reads, TCRdb has one entry per CDR3 protein and lacks DNA. The data include about 150,000 distinct CDR3 sequences; the top ten clones carry nearly 0.5%. A CD45RO-CCR7+CD27+CD95- profile was what naive CD8+ T cells displayed. The gene calls are TRBV7-9 and TRBJ1-4; TCRdb outputs TRBD1, but without DNA this stays unchecked. What was sequenced was naive CXCR3+ CD8+ T cells from blood. The subset is: CD45RO-CCR7+CD27+CD95- naive CD8+ T cells expressing CXCR3 (TNR3+). The receptor's source is a human donor in good health. Some clones in this sample may be carry-over from other donors' samples. CDR3 in amino acids: CASSLPGTEEKLFF.